Listed here are 7 T cell receptor beta chains from one sample, sequenced in a study of blood T cell repertoires in COVID-19. Data came from immunoSEQ multiplex PCR; TCRdb stores just in-frame clones and leaves some out. In the table there are some 200,000 clones, 84% of which are singletons. Sequencing used peripheral blood. The origin of the receptors is a young man with active or convalescent COVID-19.

CDR3 loop: CASHSLSGANVLTF. CDR3 in DNA: TGTGCCAGTCACAGCCTATCTGGGGCCAACGTCCTGACTTTC. V and J are TRBV19 and TRBJ2-6, with no clear D. This CDR3 has 14 residues. V shed 8 bases and J shed 1 base, with 9 bases lying between them. Germline CDR1 is LNHDA and CDR2 is SQIVND (reference sequence).

The chain combines TRBV19 with TRBJ1-1; 12 positions match TRBD1. V trimming: 2 bases; J trimming: 0 bases; junction bases outside the gene matches: 10. Germline CDR1 reads LNHDA; CDR2 reads SQIVND (reference sequence). This CDR3 is built from 19 residues. The CDR3 region has the DNA TGTGCCAGTAGTATACTCCACGGGACAGGGGGCTTGATGAACACTGAAGCTTTCTTT. Translation gives CASSILHGTGGLMNTEAFF.

V and J are TRBV3-1 (or the pseudogene TRBV3-2) and TRBJ1-1; 10 nucleotides line up with TRBD1. There are 15 residues in the CDR3. Germline V gene lookup returns CDR1 LGHDT and CDR2 YNNKEL (reference sequence). Germline trimming cut 5 bases from V and 5 bases from J; bases unmatched to any gene: 8. The CDR3 bases are TGTGCCAGCAGCAGGGGACCGGGACAGGGGACTGAAGCTTTCTTT. Protein sequence: CASSRGPGQGTEAFF.

The chain has TRBV10-3 and TRBJ2-2, with 11 bases identical to TRBD2. V dropped 0 bases and J dropped 1; count of bases not matched to a gene: 7. CDR3 length: 19 amino acids. CDR1 is ENHRY, CDR2 SYGVKD, per germline. CDR3 amino acids: CAISESNPTSGGNTGELFF. The CDR3 nucleotides are TGTGCCATCAGTGAGTCGAACCCCACTAGCGGGGGGAACACCGGGGAGCTGTTTTTT.

This clone is a singleton in its sample. This chain links TRBV3-1 (or the pseudogene TRBV3-2) with TRBJ2-3, with D maybe TRBD2 (5 bases). This CDR3 contains 15 residues. Germline lookup yields CDR1 LGHDT and CDR2 YNNKEL (reference sequence). V shed 2 bases and J shed 4 bases, with 13 bases lying between them. The CDR3 reads CASSQPLSRADTQYF. The CDR3 DNA is TGTGCCAGCAGCCAACCCTTATCGCGGGCAGATACGCAGTATTTT.

The table lists this clone with a count of one. The V gene is TRBV4-3, the J gene TRBJ1-4; the D gene is possibly TRBD1 (6 bases). Germline-derived CDR1 and CDR2 are LGHNA and YSLEER. The CDR3 contains 15 residues. The V and J ends lost 3 bases and 7 bases respectively, with 15 bases between them. CDR3 DNA sequence: TGCGCCAGCAGCCAGCAACAGGGTGATGGTGAAAAACTGTTTTTT. It codes for CASSQQQGDGEKLFF.

DNA for the CDR3: TGTGCCAGCAGCTACACAGGGGTTGATGAGCAGTTCTTC. Amino acids: CASSYTGVDEQFF. V is TRBV7-9 and J is TRBJ2-1; 7 positions match TRBD1. The CDR3 length is 13 residues. Germline CDR1 and CDR2: SEHNR and FQNEAQ (reference sequence). Trimming cost V 4 bases and J 8 bases; bases outside gene matches: 5.